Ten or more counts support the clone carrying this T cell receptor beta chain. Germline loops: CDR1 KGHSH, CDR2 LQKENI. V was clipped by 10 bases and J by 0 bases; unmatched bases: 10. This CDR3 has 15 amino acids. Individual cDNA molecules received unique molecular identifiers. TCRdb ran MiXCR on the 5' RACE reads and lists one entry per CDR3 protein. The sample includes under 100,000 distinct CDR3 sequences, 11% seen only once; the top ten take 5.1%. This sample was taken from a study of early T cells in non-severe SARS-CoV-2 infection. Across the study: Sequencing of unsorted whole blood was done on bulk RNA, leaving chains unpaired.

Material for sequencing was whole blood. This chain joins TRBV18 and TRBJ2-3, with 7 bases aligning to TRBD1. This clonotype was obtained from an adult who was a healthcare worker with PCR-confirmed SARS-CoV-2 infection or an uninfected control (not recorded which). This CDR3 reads CANSPGTASTDTQYF. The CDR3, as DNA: TGTGCCAACTCCCCAGGGACAGCTAGCACAGATACGCAGTATTTT.